This T cell receptor beta chain was captured by sequencing in a study of blood T cells in healthy people across ages. Study details: There was about one barcoded beta molecule captured by template switching per two T cells. Study results and caveats: Diversity of TCR beta per million T cells declined in a roughly linear way with age.

PCR was performed a second time for 7 to 11 cycles using a sample-barcoded 5' primer and a J-beta primer mix. TCRdb ran MiXCR on the 5' RACE reads and lists one entry per CDR3 protein. The table has 1.5 million to 2 million distinct CDR3 sequences, 28% seen once. Comments on this clonotype: The antigen remains undetermined.

Material for sequencing was blood. The TCR sequence derives from a woman aged 30 to 39 in good health.

The CDR3 region is CASSQDRYRGKGYTF. Written as DNA, the CDR3 is TGTGCCAGCAGCCAAGATAGATACAGGGGGAAAGGCTACACCTTC. V and J are TRBV4-2 and TRBJ1-2; 8 nucleotides align to TRBD1. Germline trimming cut 0 bases from V and 8 bases from J; bases unmatched to any gene: 8. The germline V gene has CDR1 LGHNA and CDR2 YNFKEQ. The CDR3 is made up of 15 amino acids.